These 27 T cell receptor beta chains share one sample of origin, sequenced in a study of beta chain features in type 1 diabetes listed by TCRdb under 2018. Receptors were amplified or captured by the immunoSEQ multiplex PCR assay. The entire amount of isolated RNA was reverse transcribed using the High Capacity cDNA Reverse Transcription Kit, so the sequenced TCRB transcripts were expressed ones. Drawn from immuneACCESS, this table holds only the in-frame rearrangements with V and J called that TCRdb kept. Clones are partly lost; checked studies trace under half to an unresolved V gene and leave the rest unexplained. A total of roughly 240,000 clones appear in this sample, roughly 70% of them only once. 0.053% of the sample rests with the top ten. The sample was naive CD4+ T cells from blood. What the cell subset or site label conveys for this sample: true naive CD4+ T cells. Receptor source: a man aged 25-45 years in good health.

The V gene is TRBV7-9, the J gene TRBJ2-3; D not certain. With 0 bases removed from V and 3 bases from J, the gap between germline ends came to 1 base. The CDR3 contains 12 residues. The germline gives CDR1 SEHNR, CDR2 FQNEAQ (reference sequence). CDR3 in amino acids: CASSLATDTQYF. The CDR3 DNA reads TGTGCCAGCAGCTTAGCAACAGATACGCAGTATTTT.

The count of this clone is one. The V call is TRBV30, the J call TRBJ1-3, with D possibly matching TRBD1 (6 bases). The CDR3 sequence is 11 residues long. Trimming shortened V by 3 bases and J by 13 bases, and 13 bases separated the two germline ends. CDR1 and CDR2 (germline): GTSNPN, SVGIG (reference sequence). The CDR3 DNA sequence: TGTGCCTGGAGGTCTGGGCAGGGGATATATTTT. Encoded protein: CAWRSGQGIYF.

Comments on this clone: Other DNA sequences from this sample encode an identical CDR3 as well. This chain uses TRBV30 with TRBJ2-3, with D unresolved. The length of the CDR3 is 12 residues. The germline gives CDR1 GTSNPN, CDR2 SVGIG (reference sequence). V was shortened by 0 bases and J by 5 bases, with 6 bases between the two germline ends. The CDR3 region has the DNA TGTGCCTGGAGTGTCAAGGGAGATACGCAGTATTTT. It yields the protein CAWSVKGDTQYF. Combining the CDR3 with reference TRBV30 and TRBJ2-3 gives the whole variable domain SQTIHQWPATLVQPVGSPLSLECTVEGTSNPNLYWYRQAAGRGLQLLFYSVGIGQISSEVPQNLSASRPQDRQFILSSKKLLLSDSGFYLCAWSVKGDTQYFGPGTRLTVL.

The V and J genes are TRBV7-2 and TRBJ2-1, with D possibly being TRBD1 (5 bases). Germline V gene lookup returns CDR1 SGHTA and CDR2 FQGNSA. V lost 1 base, J lost 1 base, and 5 bases lay in between. The CDR3 contains 14 residues. The CDR3 region is CASSLGQSYNEQFF. The DNA for the CDR3 is TGTGCCAGCAGCTTAGGACAGTCCTACAATGAGCAGTTCTTC.

J is TRBJ2-1 and V is TRBV15; D uncertain. Trimming cost V 6 bases and J 0 bases, with 6 bases left between them. The CDR3 extends over 13 amino acids. Germline CDR1 LNHNV, CDR2 YYDKDF (reference sequence). The CDR3 reads CATRESSYNEQFF. The CDR3 DNA follows: TGTGCCACCAGGGAGAGCTCCTACAATGAGCAGTTCTTC.

This clone was seen a few times. V and J are TRBV2 and TRBJ1-1; tentatively, D is TRBD1 (6 bases). Germline V CDR1 and CDR2: SNHLY, FYNNEI. The CDR3 totals 14 residues. The V and J ends lost 3 bases and 4 bases respectively, with 12 bases between them. The CDR3 sequence: CASSEQGLGTEAFF. CDR3 sequence (DNA): TGTGCCAGCAGTGAGCAGGGGCTAGGCACTGAAGCTTTCTTT.

The chain has TRBV2 and TRBJ2-1; D is possibly TRBD1 (5 bases). V was pared by 6 bases and J by 3 bases, with 15 bases between. CDR1 SNHLY and CDR2 FYNNEI come from the germline V gene. CDR3 length: 15 amino acids. CDR3 coding DNA: TGTGCCAGCAGACTGGAGACAGTGAACTACAATGAGCAGTTCTTC. Its translation: CASRLETVNYNEQFF.

J is TRBJ2-7 and V is TRBV7-9; weak D call: TRBD1 (6 bases). V gave up 2 bases and J gave up 4 bases, with 15 bases separating them. The CDR3 contains 15 residues. Per germline, CDR1 SEHNR and CDR2 FQNEAQ (reference sequence). The CDR3 sequence: CASSLLSQGRYEQYF. For the CDR3, the DNA is TGTGCCAGCAGCTTATTATCACAGGGCAGGTACGAGCAGTACTTC.

This clone is a singleton in its sample. The chain couples TRBV7-2 to TRBJ2-7, with 13 bases lining up with TRBD2. The junction had 7 bases not matched to a gene; V was cut back by 5 bases and J by 0 bases. CDR1 SGHTA and CDR2 FQGNSA come from the germline V gene. The CDR3 is 17 amino acids. The CDR3 sequence: CASSPFGTSGASYEQYF. The CDR3 bases are TGTGCCAGCAGCCCCTTCGGGACTAGCGGGGCCTCCTACGAGCAGTACTTC.

The chain links TRBV5-1 to TRBJ2-3; D gene uncertain. Germline CDR1 reads SGHRS; CDR2 reads YFSETQ. This CDR3 has 13 residues. Trimming left V 4 bases short and J 2 bases short, with 8 bases between. In DNA form, the CDR3 reads TGCGCCAGCAGCCCCACAGCCACAGATACGCAGTATTTT. It yields the protein CASSPTATDTQYF.

V and J are TRBV20-1 and TRBJ2-2; D may be TRBD1 (5 bases). V lost 3 bases, J lost 12 bases, and 11 bases lay in between. Germline V gene sequence: CDR1 DFQATT, CDR2 SNEGSKA (reference sequence). The CDR3 extends over 11 amino acids. CDR3 DNA: TGCAGTGCTAGTGATTCAGGGAAGCTGTTTTTT. It yields the protein CSASDSGKLFF.

The chain combines TRBV7-2 with TRBJ2-1; 7 positions agree with TRBD1. With V trimmed by 5 bases and J by 2 bases, 6 bases remained unmatched. Germline CDR1 and CDR2: SGHTA and FQGNSA. The CDR3 loop spans 15 amino acids. Here the CDR3 reads CASSLDRVPYNEQFF. CDR3 coding DNA: TGTGCCAGCAGCCTCGACAGGGTTCCCTACAATGAGCAGTTCTTC.

The chain combines TRBV5-1 with TRBJ1-5; 9 nucleotides agree with TRBD1. The CDR3 consists of 13 residues. V lost 5 bases and J lost 6; bases outside the gene matches: 3. Germline V gives CDR1 SGHRS, CDR2 YFSETQ. CDR3 nucleotides: TGCGCCAGCAGACAGGGGGCTGGTCAGCCCCAGCATTTT. It specifies CASRQGAGQPQHF.

There are a few counts of this clone. This chain connects TRBV5-4 to TRBJ1-4, with a tentative D call TRBD1 (6 bases). V lost 0 bases to trimming and J lost 0 bases, with 9 bases between them. Germline V gene sequence: CDR1 SGHNT, CDR2 YYREEE (reference sequence). There are 16 residues in the CDR3. The CDR3 loop reads CASSLGQETTNEKLFF. In nucleotides, the CDR3 is TGTGCCAGCAGCTTGGGACAGGAAACAACTAATGAAAAACTGTTTTTT.

The chain uses TRBV7-2 and TRBJ2-3; 15 bases are shared with TRBD2. With V trimmed by 4 bases and J by 2 bases, 7 bases remained unmatched. The CDR3 is made up of 18 amino acids. Germline V gene lookup returns CDR1 SGHTA and CDR2 FQGNSA. The CDR3 sequence: CASSSGLAGGLATDTQYF. The CDR3, as DNA: TGTGCCAGCAGCTCGGGACTAGCGGGAGGCTTGGCCACAGATACGCAGTATTTT.

The V call is TRBV29-1, the J call TRBJ1-2; D not resolved. The CDR3 is 16 residues long. V was shortened by 4 bases and J by 2 bases, with 20 bases between the two germline ends. The germline V gene has CDR1 SQVTM and CDR2 ANQGSEA. This chain's CDR3 is CSVGPGTAKRNYGYTF. In nucleotides, the CDR3 is TGCAGCGTTGGTCCGGGTACAGCTAAAAGAAACTATGGCTACACCTTC.

Concerning this clone itself: This specimen includes other DNA sequences encoding the same CDR3. The V call is TRBV29-1, the J call TRBJ1-5, with TRBD1 matching 9 bases. In germline, CDR1 is SQVTM, CDR2 ANQGSEA. The CDR3 is made up of 13 amino acids. Losses at the gene ends were 5 bases for V and 7 bases for J; bases not matched to a gene: 6. This chain's CDR3 is CSVLQGAGQPQHF. The CDR3 bases are TGCAGCGTTTTACAGGGGGCTGGCCAGCCCCAGCATTTT.

This chain links TRBV15 with TRBJ2-5, with no clear D. The CDR3 runs 16 residues. The germline V gene encodes CDR1 LNHNV and CDR2 YYDKDF (reference sequence). The ends were cut back, 5 bases at V and 4 bases at J, with 20 bases in the middle. The CDR3 protein is CATSPRRGRDGETQYF. CDR3 DNA sequence: TGTGCCACCAGCCCACGACGCGGAAGGGATGGAGAGACCCAGTACTTC.

This clone was detected only once. The chain is built from TRBV30 and TRBJ2-5; D assignment may be TRBD1 or TRBD2 (6 bases each). The CDR3 runs 14 residues. CDR1 GTSNPN and CDR2 SVGIG come from the germline V gene (reference sequence). Trimming cost V 2 bases and J 4 bases, with 14 bases left between them. The CDR3 sequence is CAWSRNRGVETQYF. In DNA, the CDR3 is TGTGCCTGGAGTCGTAATAGGGGGGTAGAGACCCAGTACTTC.

In DNA, the CDR3 is TGTGCCAGCAGTCTTCGACAGGGGGCGAACACTGAAGCTTTCTTT. Translation gives CASSLRQGANTEAFF. The chain is built from TRBV25-1 and TRBJ1-1; 10 nucleotides match TRBD1. Germline loops: CDR1 MGHDK, CDR2 SYGVNS. The CDR3 is 15 amino acids. V lost 5 bases, J lost 1 base, and 4 bases stayed unmatched.

The V call is TRBV9, the J call TRBJ2-1; tentatively, D is TRBD2 (5 bases). The CDR3 extends over 15 amino acids. Germline values: CDR1 SGDLS, CDR2 YYNGEE. V was pared by 0 bases and J by 1 base, with 8 bases between. CDR3 residues: CASSVGRDSYNEQFF. The CDR3 DNA reads TGTGCCAGCAGCGTAGGACGGGATTCCTACAATGAGCAGTTCTTC. The complete variable domain, with remaining parts taken from reference TRBV9 and TRBJ2-1, reads DSGVTQTPKHLITATGQRVTLRCSPRSGDLSVYWYQQSLDQGLQFLIQYYNGEERAKGNILERFSAQQFPDLHSELNLSSLELGDSALYFCASSVGRDSYNEQFFGPGTRLTVL.

The rearrangement uses TRBV30 and TRBJ2-5, with a tentative D call TRBD1 (5 bases). Looked up from germline, CDR1 is GTSNPN and CDR2 is SVGIG (reference sequence). This CDR3 has 12 residues. V lost 5 bases, J lost 6 bases, and 13 bases lay in between. CDR3: CAWGKGAQTQYF. The DNA of the CDR3 is TGTGCCTGGGGCAAAGGGGCGCAGACCCAGTACTTC. Together with reference TRBV30 and TRBJ2-5, the CDR3 gives the full variable domain: SQTIHQWPATLVQPVGSPLSLECTVEGTSNPNLYWYRQAAGRGLQLLFYSVGIGQISSEVPQNLSASRPQDRQFILSSKKLLLSDSGFYLCAWGKGAQTQYFGPGTRLLVL.

The chain recombines TRBV7-7 with TRBJ2-3, with a weak D call TRBD1 (6 bases). The ends were cut back, 5 bases at V and 0 bases at J, with 12 bases in the middle. This CDR3 is built from 15 residues. From germline, CDR1 is SSHAT and CDR2 FNYEAQ (reference sequence). Here the CDR3 reads CASSPGVTSTDTQYF. CDR3 in DNA: TGTGCCAGCAGCCCAGGGGTAACTAGCACAGATACGCAGTATTTT.

This sequence joins TRBV23-1 and TRBJ1-5; D is unresolved. TRBV23-1 is given ORF status, its function remaining uncertain. With 5 bases removed from V and 4 bases from J, the gap between germline ends came to 9 bases. The CDR3 sequence is 13 residues long. In DNA form, the CDR3 reads TGCGCCAGCAGTAGAAAAGGGAATCAGCCCCAGCATTTT. Translation gives CASSRKGNQPQHF.

This clone was counted a few times. The chain uses TRBV4-3 and TRBJ2-3; 10 bases match TRBD1. Germline CDR1 LGHNA, CDR2 YSLEER. With V trimmed by 3 bases and J by 5 bases, 8 bases remained unmatched. This CDR3 region has 16 residues. CDR3 coding DNA: TGCGCCAGCAGCCAGGGAGACAGGGGGCGAGGAGATACGCAGTATTTT. Translating gives CASSQGDRGRGDTQYF.

This sequence joins TRBV5-1 and TRBJ2-4; D gene unclear. The CDR3 is 15 amino acids. V lost 0 bases to trimming and J lost 3 bases, with 10 bases between them. CDR1 and CDR2 from the germline V gene are SGHRS and YFSETQ. The CDR3 reads CASSLESSDKNIQYF. The CDR3 coding sequence is TGCGCCAGCAGCTTGGAGTCGTCTGACAAAAACATTCAGTACTTC.

This clone came up once. The chain carries TRBV7-2 and TRBJ2-1, with a possible D match to TRBD2 (6 bases). Deletions cut 4 bases from V and 6 bases from J, with 13 bases between. There are 14 residues in the CDR3. Germline assignment: CDR1 SGHTA and CDR2 FQGNSA. The CDR3 DNA reads as TGTGCCAGCAGCTCCTATCCCGGGAGCAATGAGCAGTTCTTC. Amino acids: CASSSYPGSNEQFF.